This T cell receptor beta chain was sequenced during a study of T cells in tuberculosis. Overall study context: IGRA-negative adolescents, IGRA-positive adolescents with latent tuberculosis and adults with active tuberculosis formed this South African cohort.

Time point given: new active TB diagnosis, blood taken before or within 7 days of starting treatment. Generated by immunoSEQ multiplex PCR, the TCRdb table keeps only in-frame clones and is missing some. The sample yields some 34,000 clones, about 85% seen once. This clone appeared a few times. Its antigen is unknown. Study-wide results and caveats: Active tuberculosis TCR-alpha repertoires lay closer to GMM-specific TCRs than IGRA-negative controls, suggesting clonal expansion.

Germline CDR1 is SGHTA and CDR2 is FQGNSA. The V gene lost 5 bases and the J gene lost 7 bases, with 12 bases spanning the gap. The CDR3 consists of 12 residues. V usage is TRBV7-2 and J usage is TRBJ2-7, with D possibly TRBD2 on 6 matching bases. The sequencing here drew on PBMCs, taken at tuberculosis diagnosis. The receptor comes from an adult with tuberculosis. This CDR3 is CASSGGVGEQYF. As DNA, the CDR3 is TGTGCCAGCAGCGGAGGGGTCGGTGAGCAGTACTTC.